The 4 T cell receptor beta chains presented below share a single source sample, sequenced in a study of regulatory T cells in long-lasting Graves disease (dated by TCRdb to the early 2020s). The sample's time point label is to be understood as: newly diagnosed GD, antithyroid drugs for less than 3 months. For both TCR sequencing and RNA sequencing, RNA was extracted from PBMCs in TRIzol. Libraries came from multiplex PCR. TCRdb names Illumina HiSeq 4000 as the instrument used. To build TCR beta libraries, CDR3 regions were amplified by Arm-PCR using iRepertoire HTBI primers. TCRdb cleaned the public reads at Q25 with fastp, built clones with MiXCR and kept in-frame beta chains. Identical CDR3 proteins give one entry, which carries the most common genes and DNA. For this sample there are 320,000 or so distinct CDR3 sequences; 18% appear just once. Clones ranked in the top ten supply less than 45% of the sample.

This material consisted of peripheral blood mononuclear cells (PBMCs), taken at new diagnosis, from a patient treated with antithyroid drugs. The source is a female donor with Graves disease.

This chain links TRBV28 with TRBJ2-5, with D uncertain. Germline CDR1 MDHEN, CDR2 SYDVKM. CDR3 length: 11 residues. Deletions cut 10 bases from V and 0 bases from J, with 6 bases between. This CDR3 reads CAISDQETQYF. CDR3 DNA sequence: TGTGCCATCAGCGACCAAGAGACCCAGTACTTC.

With regard to this clonotype: Since a much larger clone is just one base distant, this may be a read error. V and J are TRBV5-1 and TRBJ2-5; the D is unclear. Germline V gene sequence: CDR1 SGHRS, CDR2 YFSETQ. The CDR3 consists of 15 residues. The CDR3 DNA sequence: TGCGCCAGCAGCTTAAGGGCGTCCCCCCAAGAGACCCTGTACTTC. This translates into CASSLRASPQETLYF.

Here the CDR3 DNA reads TGTGCCAGCGGCCTATTCGGAAACACCATATATTTT. Translation gives CASGLFGNTIYF. The rearrangement uses TRBV2 and TRBJ1-3; D uncertain. The V end was cut by 8 bases, the J end by 4 bases, with 9 bases between. The CDR3 consists of 12 residues. CDR1 is SNHLY and CDR2 is FYNNEI in the germline V gene.

The chain joins TRBV29-1 to TRBJ2-7, with 8 bases that match TRBD2. Germline loops: CDR1 SQVTM, CDR2 ANQGSEA. Trimming cost V 6 bases and J 2 bases; bases outside gene matches: 6. The CDR3 runs to 13 residues. The chain's CDR3 is CSVSGGGAYEQYF. CDR3 sequence (DNA): TGCAGCGTCTCGGGGGGGGGGGCCTACGAGCAGTACTTC.